A single T cell receptor (beta chain) is shown here with its context. Germline lookup yields CDR1 SGHAT and CDR2 FQNNGV. The CDR3 totals 14 residues. This specimen belongs to a study of monozygotic twins with inflammatory bowel disease. TCRdb reprocessed the 5' RACE reads, keeping one entry per CDR3 protein, no DNA. The table lists approximately 100,000 distinct CDR3 sequences. The chain links TRBV11-2 to TRBJ1-1; the D gene TCRdb calls, TRBD1, cannot be checked with no DNA. Material: blood. The sequence was obtained from a human donor with ulcerative colitis or Crohn's disease, or a healthy co-twin of an affected twin (not recorded which). This CDR3 is CASSLGQFNTEAFF.